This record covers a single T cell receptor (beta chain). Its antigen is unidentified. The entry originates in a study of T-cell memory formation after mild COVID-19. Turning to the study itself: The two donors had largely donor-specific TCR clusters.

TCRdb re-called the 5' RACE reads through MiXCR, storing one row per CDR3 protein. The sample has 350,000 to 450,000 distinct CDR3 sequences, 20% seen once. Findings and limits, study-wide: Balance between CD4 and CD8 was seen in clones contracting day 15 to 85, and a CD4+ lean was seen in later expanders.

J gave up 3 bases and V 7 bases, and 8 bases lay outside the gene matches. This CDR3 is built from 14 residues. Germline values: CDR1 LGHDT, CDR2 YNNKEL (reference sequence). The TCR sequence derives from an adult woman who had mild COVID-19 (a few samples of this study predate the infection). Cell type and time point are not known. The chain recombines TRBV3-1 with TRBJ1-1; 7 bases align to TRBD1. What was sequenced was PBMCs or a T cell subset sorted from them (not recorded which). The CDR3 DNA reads TGTGCCAGCACTTATACAGGGGTAGACACTGAAGCTTTCTTT. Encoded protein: CASTYTGVDTEAFF.